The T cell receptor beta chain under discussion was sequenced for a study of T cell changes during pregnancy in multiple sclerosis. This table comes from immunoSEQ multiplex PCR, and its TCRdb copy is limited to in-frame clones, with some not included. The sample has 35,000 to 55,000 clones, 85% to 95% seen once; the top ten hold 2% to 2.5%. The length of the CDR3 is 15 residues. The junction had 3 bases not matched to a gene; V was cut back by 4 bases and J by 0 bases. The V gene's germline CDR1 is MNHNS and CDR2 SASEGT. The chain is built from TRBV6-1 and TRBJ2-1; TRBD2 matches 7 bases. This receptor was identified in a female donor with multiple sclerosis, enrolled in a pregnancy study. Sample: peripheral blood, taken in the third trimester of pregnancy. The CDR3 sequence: CASSGTGGSYNEQFF. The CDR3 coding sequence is TGTGCCAGCAGTGGGACGGGAGGCTCCTACAATGAGCAGTTCTTC.